The 10 T cell receptor beta chains below come from one sample, sequenced in a study of T cells in Graves' hyperthyroidism and ophthalmopathy (dated by TCRdb to the late 2010s). The library was made by multiplex PCR. Reads for this sample came from an Illumina HiSeq 2000. The TCR beta CDR3 regions were amplified from the RNA transcripts. A first-round RT-PCR of the TCR CDR3 used the HTBI primer set with the Qiagen OneStep RT-PCR kit. Using fastp at Q25 and MiXCR, TCRdb reprocessed the public reads and kept productive beta chains. Records with the same CDR3 protein are collapsed into one entry carrying the most frequent genes and DNA. The sample profile shows over 500,000 distinct CDR3 sequences; approximately 14% of them were found once. The top ten constitute approximately 14% of the sample. Sequenced material: blood. These receptors all stem from a woman in her forties with Graves' hyperthyroidism.

The CDR3 here is CSARLAGANVLTF. The CDR3, as DNA: TGCAGTGCTAGACTAGCAGGGGCCAACGTCCTGACTTTC. The rearrangement links TRBV20-1 to TRBJ2-6, with D perhaps matching TRBD2 (5 bases). V gave up 2 bases and J gave up 4 bases, with 6 bases separating them. CDR1 and CDR2 from the germline V gene are DFQATT and SNEGSKA (reference sequence). The CDR3 runs 13 residues.

This clonotype has at least ten counts. The CDR3: CASSPHRGGGTEAFF. In DNA, the CDR3 is TGTGCCAGCAGCCCGCACAGGGGGGGGGGGACTGAAGCTTTCTTT. The V and J genes are TRBV7-2 and TRBJ1-1; TRBD1 aligns across 8 bases. The J segment lost 5 bases and the V segment lost 5 bases, leaving 10 bases of the junction unmatched. This CDR3 spans 15 amino acids. The germline gives CDR1 SGHTA, CDR2 FQGNSA. The full variable domain, with the rest looked up from reference TRBV7-2 and TRBJ1-1, is GAGVSQSPSNKVTEKGKDVELRCDPISGHTALYWYRQSLGQGLEFLIYFQGNSAPDKSGLPSDRFSAERTGGSVSTLTIQRTQQEDSAVYLCASSPHRGGGTEAFFGQGTRLTVV.

The chain joins TRBV11-2 to TRBJ2-2; D remains unclear. CDR1 is SGHAT, CDR2 FQNNGV, per germline. The ends were cut back, 6 bases at V and 4 bases at J, with 9 bases in the middle. This CDR3 is 13 amino acids long. Here the CDR3 reads CASSEILTGELFF. The CDR3 DNA sequence: TGTGCCAGCAGTGAGATTCTCACCGGGGAGCTGTTTTTT.

This clonotype has only a few counts. V usage is TRBV20-1 and J usage is TRBJ2-2, with 9 bases that match TRBD2. The CDR3 contains 14 residues. V was pared by 5 bases and J by 1 base, with 2 bases of the junction left unmatched. Per germline, CDR1 DFQATT and CDR2 SNEGSKA (reference sequence). In nucleotides, the CDR3 is TGCAGTGCTGTGACTAGCGGGAACACCGGGGAGCTGTTTTTT. Residues: CSAVTSGNTGELFF.

The genes are TRBV14 and TRBJ1-1; 10 positions match TRBD1. CDR3 length: 15 amino acids. CDR1 and CDR2 from the germline V gene are SGHDN and FVKESK. Trimming at V came to 4 bases and at J to 4 bases, leaving 6 bases not matched to a gene. For the CDR3, the DNA is TGTGCCAGCAGCCCGGGACAGGGGCGGAGCACTGAAGCTTTCTTT. Translation: CASSPGQGRSTEAFF.

The chain is built from TRBV28 and TRBJ2-5, with D unresolved. The CDR3 is 11 amino acids. Trimming removed 7 bases at V and 5 bases at J, with 8 bases between. Germline V lookup: CDR1 MDHEN, CDR2 SYDVKM. CDR3 amino acids: CASNRFETQYF. The DNA of the CDR3 is TGTGCCAGCAATCGTTTCGAGACCCAGTACTTC.

Concerning this clonotype itself: A much larger clone is a single base away; this may be a read error. The gene calls are TRBV28 and TRBJ2-7; D is perhaps TRBD1 (7 bases). V lost 6 bases to trimming and J lost 1 base, with 13 bases between them. Germline CDR1 MDHEN, CDR2 SYDVKM. The CDR3 totals 14 residues. Here the CDR3 DNA reads TGTGCCAGCAGCTTCAGGGGGGAATCCTACGAGCAGTACTTC. The encoded protein is CASSFRGESYEQYF.

This clonotype was counted only a few times. V gene TRBV6-2 or TRBV6-3 combines with J gene TRBJ2-7; D remains unclear. The CDR3 spans 12 residues. V dropped 5 bases and J dropped 4 bases, with 9 bases sitting between them. Germline values: CDR1 MNHEY, CDR2 SVGEGT. CDR3 DNA sequence: TGTGCCAGCAGTGGGAATTTGTACGAGCAGTACTTC. Its protein is CASSGNLYEQYF.

This clonotype was seen ten or more times. This chain uses TRBV5-1 with TRBJ1-4; TRBD1 might be the D (6 bases). Germline CDR1 reads SGHRS; CDR2 reads YFSETQ. The CDR3 has 13 residues. Trimming removed 9 bases from V and 8 bases from J, with 17 bases in between. The DNA of the CDR3 is TGCGCCACCTCATTGACAGGAGAGGAAAAACTGTTTTTT. Amino acids: CATSLTGEEKLFF. The complete variable domain, with remaining parts taken from reference TRBV5-1 and TRBJ1-4, reads KAGVTQTPRYLIKTRGQQVTLSCSPISGHRSVSWYQQTPGQGLQFLFEYFSETQRNKGNFPGRFSGRQFSNSRSEMNVSTLELGDSALYLCATSLTGEEKLFFGSGTQLSVL.

This clonotype was recorded at least ten times. The chain combines TRBV6-1 with TRBJ2-7; perhaps D is TRBD1 or TRBD2 (5 bases each). V lost 5 bases and J lost 7, with 15 bases in between. The CDR3 has 13 amino acids. Germline lookup yields CDR1 MNHNS and CDR2 SASEGT. DNA of the CDR3: TGTGCCAGCAGTTTCCTGGGGGTGGGAGAGCAGTACTTC. Its protein is CASSFLGVGEQYF.